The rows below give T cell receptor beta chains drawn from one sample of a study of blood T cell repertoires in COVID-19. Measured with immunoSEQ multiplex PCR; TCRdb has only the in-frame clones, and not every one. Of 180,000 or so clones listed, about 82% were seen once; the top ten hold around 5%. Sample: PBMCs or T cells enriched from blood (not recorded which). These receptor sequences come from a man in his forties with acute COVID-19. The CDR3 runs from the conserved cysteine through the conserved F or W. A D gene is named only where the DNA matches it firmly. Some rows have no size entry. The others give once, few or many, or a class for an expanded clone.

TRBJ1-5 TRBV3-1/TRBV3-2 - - TGTGCCAGCAGCCATTCAGGAGGGAATCAGCCCCAGCATTTT CASSHSGGNQPQHF
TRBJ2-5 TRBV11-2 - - TGTGCCAGCAGCTCCGCGGAAGAGACCCAGTACTTC CASSSAEETQYF
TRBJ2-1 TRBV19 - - TGTGCCAGGCCCCTTAGGGGCAATGAGCAGTTCTTC CARPLRGNEQFF
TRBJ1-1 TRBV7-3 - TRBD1 TGTGCCAGCAGCTTAAACCCAGGGGGGAACACTGAAGCTTTCTTT CASSLNPGGNTEAFF
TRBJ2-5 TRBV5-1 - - TGCGCCAGCAGTCGCCAGCGGCAAGAGACCCAGTACTTC CASSRQRQETQYF
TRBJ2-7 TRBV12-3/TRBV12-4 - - TGTGCCAGCAGCTCGACTCCCTCCTACGAGCAGTACTTC CASSSTPSYEQYF
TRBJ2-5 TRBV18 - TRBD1 TGTGCCACCAGGACAGGGGGGCTGGAGACCCAGTACTTC CATRTGGLETQYF
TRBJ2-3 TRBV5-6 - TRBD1 TGTGCCAGCAGCAGACAGGGGACTCCAGATACGCAGTATTTT CASSRQGTPDTQYF
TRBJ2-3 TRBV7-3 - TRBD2 TGTGCCAGCAGCTTCTCACTAGCGGGAGCGGCAGATACGCAGTATTTT CASSFSLAGAADTQYF
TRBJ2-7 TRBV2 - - TGTGCCAGCAGTGAAATTCAGGCCCTATTCGAGCAGTACTTC CASSEIQALFEQYF
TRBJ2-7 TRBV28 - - TGTGCCAGCAGTCCCCTAGGGGGAACATACGAGCAGTACTTC CASSPLGGTYEQYF
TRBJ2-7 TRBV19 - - TGTGCCAGTAGTCCTGGCTTAGGGGGACAGCAGTACTTC CASSPGLGGQQYF
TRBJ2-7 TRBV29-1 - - TGCAGCGTTTTCCTTAGACAGGCCTACGAGCAGTACTTC CSVFLRQAYEQYF
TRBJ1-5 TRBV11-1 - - TGTGCCAGCAGCCGGGGGGGGCAACAGCCCCAGCATTTT CASSRGGQQPQHF
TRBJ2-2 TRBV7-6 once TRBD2 TGTGCCAGCAGCTTTAGCGGGAGGGCCGCCACCGGGGAGCTGTTTTTT CASSFSGRAATGELFF
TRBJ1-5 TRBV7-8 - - TGTGCCAGCAGCTTAGGGGGCGGTCAGCCCCAGCATTTT CASSLGGGQPQHF
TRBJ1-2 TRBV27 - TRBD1 TGTGCCAGCAGTGAAAGGACAGGGGGCATCTATGGCTACACCTTC CASSERTGGIYGYTF
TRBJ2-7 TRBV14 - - TGTGCCAGCGGAGAAACCTACGAGCAGTACTTC CASGETYEQYF
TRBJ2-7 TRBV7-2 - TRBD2 TGTGCCAGCAGCTTAATACCTCCGGGACTAGCCTCCTACGAGCAGTACTTC CASSLIPPGLASYEQYF
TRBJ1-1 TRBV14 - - TGTGCCAGCAGCTTTAGCCGGAACACTGAAGCTTTCTTT CASSFSRNTEAFF
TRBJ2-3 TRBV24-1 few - TGTGCCACCAGTGTCGGTCCAGATACGCAGTATTTT CATSVGPDTQYF
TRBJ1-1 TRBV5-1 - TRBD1 TGCGCCAGCAGCCATGGGACAGGGGGGTTACTGAACACTGAAGCTTTCTTT CASSHGTGGLLNTEAFF
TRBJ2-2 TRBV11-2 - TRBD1 TGTGCCAGCAGCTTAGCGGGGCCAGGGGGCCGGGAGCTGTTTTTT CASSLAGPGGRELFF
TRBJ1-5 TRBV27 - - TGTGCCAGCAGTTTACTGGCAGGGGTGGGAAGCAATCAGCCCCAGCATTTT CASSLLAGVGSNQPQHF
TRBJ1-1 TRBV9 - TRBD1 TGTGCCAGCGCGGGACAGAGGAACACTGAAGCTTTCTTT CASAGQRNTEAFF
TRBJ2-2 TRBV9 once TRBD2 TGTGCCAGCAGCCCCTCTATGGAGCGGGAGGCCTACACCGGGGAGCTGTTTTTT CASSPSMEREAYTGELFF
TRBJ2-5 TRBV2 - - TGTGCCAGCAGTGTGAGACAGGGAGGAGAGACCCAGTACTTC CASSVRQGGETQYF
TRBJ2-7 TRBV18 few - TGTGCCAGTTCTAGCCTCTCCTACGAGCAGTACTTC CASSSLSYEQYF
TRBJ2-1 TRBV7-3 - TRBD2 TGTGCCAGCAGCACTGGACTAGCGGGATCCAATGAGCAGTTCTTC CASSTGLAGSNEQFF
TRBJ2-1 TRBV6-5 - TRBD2 TGTGCCAGCAGTCCTAGCGGGAGGGGGTCCAATGAGCAGTTCTTC CASSPSGRGSNEQFF
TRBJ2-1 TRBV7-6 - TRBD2 TGTGCCAGCAGCTTAGGACTAGCCCATGAGCAGTTCTTC CASSLGLAHEQFF
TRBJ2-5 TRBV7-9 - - TGTGCCAGCAGCCCAGAGTCGGGTGAGACCCAGTACTTC CASSPESGETQYF
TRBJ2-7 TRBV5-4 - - TGTGCCAGCAGCTTGGCCCGGGGTGCCTACGAGCAGTACTTC CASSLARGAYEQYF
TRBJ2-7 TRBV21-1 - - TGTGCCAGCAAAAACTCCGGCCTAGCGGGCCAGAGCTCCTACGAGCAGTACTTC CASKNSGLAGQSSYEQYF
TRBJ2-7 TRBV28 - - TGTGCCAGCAGTTTAGGGGGGATCTCCTACGAGCAGTACTTC CASSLGGISYEQYF
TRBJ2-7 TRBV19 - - TGTGCCAGTAGTATCGGACAGATATACGAGCAGTACTTC CASSIGQIYEQYF
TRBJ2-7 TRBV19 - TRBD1 TGTGCCAGTAGTCCAGGGGGCTTTGTAGGCGAGCAGTACTTC CASSPGGFVGEQYF
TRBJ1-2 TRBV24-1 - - TGTGCCACCAGTACCCAGGGCGGTGGCTACACCTTC CATSTQGGGYTF
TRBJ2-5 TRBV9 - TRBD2 TGTGCCAGCAGCGCCGTAGCGGGAGAGGGAGAGACCCAGTACTTC CASSAVAGEGETQYF
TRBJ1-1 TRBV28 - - TGTGCCAGCATCTCGAACACTGAAGCTTTCTTT CASISNTEAFF
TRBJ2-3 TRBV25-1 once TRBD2 TGTGCCTCCAGCGGAGCGGGGGGCACAGATACGCAGTATTTT CASSGAGGTDTQYF
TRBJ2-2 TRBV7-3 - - TGTGCCAGCAGCCCCCCAGACGGGGAGCTGTTTTTT CASSPPDGELFF
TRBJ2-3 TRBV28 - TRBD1 TGTGCCAGCAGCCCAGGACAGGGATGGGCAGATACGCAGTATTTT CASSPGQGWADTQYF
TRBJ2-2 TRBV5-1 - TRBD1 TGCGCCAGCAGCTTGTCAGGGGGCGAGAACACCGGGGAGCTGTTTTTT CASSLSGGENTGELFF
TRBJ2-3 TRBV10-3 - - TGTGCCGCCACAGCCCAGGAGGGAGATACGCAGTATTTT CAATAQEGDTQYF
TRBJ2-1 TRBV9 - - TGTGCCAGCAGCGTAGAAAGTGTGCGTAATGAGCAGTTCTTC CASSVESVRNEQFF
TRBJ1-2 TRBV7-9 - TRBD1 TGTGCCAGCAGCCTAGGGACAGACGACTTC CASSLGTDDF
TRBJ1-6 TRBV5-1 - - TGCGCCAGCGGACACGGGGGTAATTCACCCCTCCACTTT CASGHGGNSPLHF
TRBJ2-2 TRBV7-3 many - TGTGCCAGCAGCACTGCCGGGGAGCTGTTTTTT CASSTAGELFF
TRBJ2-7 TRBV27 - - TGTGCCAGCACTTATGGGTGGGGGGTAGGCGAGCAGTACTTC CASTYGWGVGEQYF